This T cell receptor (beta chain) was found in a study of T cells in Graves' hyperthyroidism and ophthalmopathy. The sample holds a few counts of this clonotype. Its cognate antigen is unknown. Germline V gene lookup returns CDR1 SNHLY and CDR2 FYNNEI. The CDR3 totals 13 residues. V lost 8 bases and J lost 4, with 14 bases in between. Notes on the study in general: From stable hyperthyroidism, ophthalmopathy was separated by a 13 V-J model. The model predicted ophthalmopathy a median around 6 months before onset. Most thyroid clonotypes expanded above 0.001 were also detected in blood.

Amplification of TCR beta CDR3 regions used RNA as the template. Researchers ran a first-round RT-PCR on the TCR CDR3 using the HTBI primer set. TCRdb re-called the multiplex PCR reads with MiXCR, one entry per CDR3 protein. The sample consists of about 700,000 distinct CDR3 sequences, over 40% of them appearing once. J is TRBJ1-2 and V is TRBV2, with D maybe TRBD1 (5 bases). The receptor comes from an adult man with Graves' disease, either hyperthyroidism or ophthalmopathy (not recorded which). The sample was peripheral blood or thyroid tissue (not recorded which). The CDR3 protein is CASGRPGLYGYTF. CDR3 sequence (DNA): TGTGCCAGCGGGAGACCGGGACTCTATGGCTACACCTTC.